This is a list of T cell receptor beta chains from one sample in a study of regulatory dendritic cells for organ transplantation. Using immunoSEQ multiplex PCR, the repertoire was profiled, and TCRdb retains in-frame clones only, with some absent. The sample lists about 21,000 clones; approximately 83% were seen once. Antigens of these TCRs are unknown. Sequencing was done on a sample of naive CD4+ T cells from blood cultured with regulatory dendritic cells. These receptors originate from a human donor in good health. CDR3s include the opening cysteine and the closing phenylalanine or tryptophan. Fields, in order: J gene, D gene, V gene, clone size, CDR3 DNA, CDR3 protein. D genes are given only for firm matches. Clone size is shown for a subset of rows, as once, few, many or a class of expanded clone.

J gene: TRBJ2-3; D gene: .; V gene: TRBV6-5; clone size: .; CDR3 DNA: TGTGCCAGCCAGGCGGGACTCCTAGTGTCAGATACGCAGTATTTT; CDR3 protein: CASQAGLLVSDTQYF
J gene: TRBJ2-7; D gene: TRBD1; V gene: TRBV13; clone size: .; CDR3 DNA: TGTGCCAGTGGACAGGGGGCCTACGAGCAGTACTTC; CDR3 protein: CASGQGAYEQYF
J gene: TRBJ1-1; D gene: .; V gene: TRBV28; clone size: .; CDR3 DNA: TGTGCCAGCAGTCAGGGATTGAACACTGAAGCTTTCTTT; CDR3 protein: CASSQGLNTEAFF
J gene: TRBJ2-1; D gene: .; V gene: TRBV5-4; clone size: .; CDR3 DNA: TGTGCCGTCTGTATGGGGCCTTGTTCCTACAATGAGCAGTTCTTC; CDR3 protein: CAVCMGPCSYNEQFF
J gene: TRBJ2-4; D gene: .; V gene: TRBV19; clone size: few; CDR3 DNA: TGTGCCAGTTCCGAGGACCGCTGGGCCAAAAACATTCAGTACTTC; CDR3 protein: CASSEDRWAKNIQYF
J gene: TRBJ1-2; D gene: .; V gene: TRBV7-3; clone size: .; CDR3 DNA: TGTGCCAGCAGCCTTCTCGGGACCTATGGCTACACCTTC; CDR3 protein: CASSLLGTYGYTF
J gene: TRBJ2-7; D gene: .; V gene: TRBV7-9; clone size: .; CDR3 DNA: TGTGCCAGCGCCGATTGGGGTGGAGGGGATGGTATGTCCTACGAGCAGTACTTC; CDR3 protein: CASADWGGGDGMSYEQYF
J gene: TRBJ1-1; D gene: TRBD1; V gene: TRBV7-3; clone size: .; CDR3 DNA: TGTGCCAGCAGCCCACGACGGACAGGCATGAACACTGAAGCTTTCTTT; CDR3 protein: CASSPRRTGMNTEAFF
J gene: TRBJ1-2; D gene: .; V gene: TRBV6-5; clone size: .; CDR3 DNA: TGTGCCAGCACCCGGGGCCATGGCTACACCTTC; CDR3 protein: CASTRGHGYTF
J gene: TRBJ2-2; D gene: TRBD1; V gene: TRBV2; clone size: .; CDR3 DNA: TGTGCCAGCGCCGGGACAGCCCCCACCGGGGAGCTGTTTTTT; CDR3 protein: CASAGTAPTGELFF
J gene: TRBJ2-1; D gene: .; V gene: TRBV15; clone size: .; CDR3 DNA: TGTGCCACCAGCAGACGGGGCGTGATTTCCTACAATGAGCAGTTCTTC; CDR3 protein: CATSRRGVISYNEQFF
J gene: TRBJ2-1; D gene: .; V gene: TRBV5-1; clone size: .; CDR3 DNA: TGCGCCAGCAGCTTGGGACTCCGGGGGCTATACAATGAGCAGTTCTTC; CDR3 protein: CASSLGLRGLYNEQFF
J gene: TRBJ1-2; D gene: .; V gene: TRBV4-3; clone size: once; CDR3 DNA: TGCGCCAGCAGCCCGGGAGGGGACGTCTATGGCTACACCTTC; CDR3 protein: CASSPGGDVYGYTF
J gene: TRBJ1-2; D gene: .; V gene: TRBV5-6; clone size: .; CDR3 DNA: TGTGCCAGCACCCAAATGAACCGGGGGCTCGATGGCTACACCTTC; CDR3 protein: CASTQMNRGLDGYTF
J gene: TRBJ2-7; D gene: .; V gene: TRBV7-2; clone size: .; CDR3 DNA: TGTGCCAGCGCAGGGGGGAGTAGAGAGCAGTACTTC; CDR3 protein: CASAGGSREQYF
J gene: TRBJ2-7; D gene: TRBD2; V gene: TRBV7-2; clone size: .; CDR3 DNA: TGTGCCAGCAGCCCGAGCGGACTAGCGGGAGAATACGAGCAGTACTTC; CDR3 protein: CASSPSGLAGEYEQYF
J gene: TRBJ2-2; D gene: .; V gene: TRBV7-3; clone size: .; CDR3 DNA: TGTGCCAGCAGCTTAAAGGTCGGGGAGCTGTTTTTT; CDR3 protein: CASSLKVGELFF
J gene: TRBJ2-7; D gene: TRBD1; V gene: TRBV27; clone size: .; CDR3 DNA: TGTGCCAGCAGTGCTCGCAGGGGGCGGGAGCAGTACTTC; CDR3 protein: CASSARRGREQYF
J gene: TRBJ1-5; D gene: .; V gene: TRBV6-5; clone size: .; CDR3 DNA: TGTGCCAGCAGTTACTCAGCGTCGGGTCAGCCCCAGCATTTT; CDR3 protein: CASSYSASGQPQHF
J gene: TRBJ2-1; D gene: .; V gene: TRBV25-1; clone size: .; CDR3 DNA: TGTGCCAGCAGTTACGCAACCAGCTCCTACAATGAGCAGTTCTTC; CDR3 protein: CASSYATSSYNEQFF
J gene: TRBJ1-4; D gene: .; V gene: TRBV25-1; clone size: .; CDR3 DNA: TGTGCCAGCAGTGAATATGCAGGGTCTAATGAAAAACTGTTTTTT; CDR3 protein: CASSEYAGSNEKLFF
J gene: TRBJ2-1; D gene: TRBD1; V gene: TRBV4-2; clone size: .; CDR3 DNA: TGTGCCAGCAGCCAAGGGGACAGCCGTCGTAATGAGCAGTTCTTC; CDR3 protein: CASSQGDSRRNEQFF
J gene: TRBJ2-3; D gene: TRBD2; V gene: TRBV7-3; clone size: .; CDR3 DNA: TGTGCCAGCAGCTCAGGATTCGGACTAGCGGGTCGCACAGATACGCAGTATTTT; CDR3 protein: CASSSGFGLAGRTDTQYF
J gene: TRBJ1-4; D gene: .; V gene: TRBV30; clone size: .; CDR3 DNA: TGTGCCTGGACCCGGGCGAAAACCGGGACGGAGAATGAAAAACTGTTTTTT; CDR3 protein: CAWTRAKTGTENEKLFF
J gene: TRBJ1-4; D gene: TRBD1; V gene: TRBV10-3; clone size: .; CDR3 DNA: TGTGCCATCAGTGGGGTGGGGAACCAGGGGGTTTTGACATTT; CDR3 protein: CAISGVGNQGVLTF
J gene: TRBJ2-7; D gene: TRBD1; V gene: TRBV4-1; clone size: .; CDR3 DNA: TGCGCCAGCAGCCAAGAAGCGGACAGGGGGGGGAACGAGCAGTACTTC; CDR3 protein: CASSQEADRGGNEQYF
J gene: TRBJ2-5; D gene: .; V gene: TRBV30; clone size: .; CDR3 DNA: TGTGCCTGGAGTGTCGGGGGCCCAGAGACCCAGTACTTC; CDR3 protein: CAWSVGGPETQYF
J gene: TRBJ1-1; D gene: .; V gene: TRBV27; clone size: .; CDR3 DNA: TGTGCCAGCAGTCCGGGGGTCCGTTTAAACACTGAAGCTTTCTTT; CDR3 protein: CASSPGVRLNTEAFF
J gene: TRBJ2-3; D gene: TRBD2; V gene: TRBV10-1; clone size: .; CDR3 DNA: TGCGCCAGTCTGGGCCCACTAGCGGGAGTGAATACGCAGTATTTT; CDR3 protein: CASLGPLAGVNTQYF
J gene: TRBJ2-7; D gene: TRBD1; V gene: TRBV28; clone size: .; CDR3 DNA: TGTGCCAGCCGCCTTAGTTCGGGACAGGGGGCTTGGGAGCAGTACTTC; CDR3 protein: CASRLSSGQGAWEQYF
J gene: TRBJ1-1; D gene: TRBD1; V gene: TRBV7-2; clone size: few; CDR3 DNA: TGTGCCAGCAGCTCGGGACAGACACCTTTCTTT; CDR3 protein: CASSSGQTPFF
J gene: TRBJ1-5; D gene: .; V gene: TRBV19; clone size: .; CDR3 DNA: TGTGCCAGTAGTATTCCCCGGGCCCAACGGGAGGAGCCCCAGCATTTT; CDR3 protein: CASSIPRAQREEPQHF
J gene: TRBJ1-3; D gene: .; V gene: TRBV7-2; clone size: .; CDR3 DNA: TGTGCCAGCAGCTTAGCTCCTGGAAACACCATATATTTT; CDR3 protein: CASSLAPGNTIYF
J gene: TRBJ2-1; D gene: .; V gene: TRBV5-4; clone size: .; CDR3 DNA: TGTGCCAGCAGCCCCCAAGGGGGAGTTCGCTACAATGAGCAGTTCTTC; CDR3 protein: CASSPQGGVRYNEQFF
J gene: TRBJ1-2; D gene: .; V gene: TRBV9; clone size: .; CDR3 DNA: TGTGCCAGCAGCGTACTTCGCGACTCCACTGGCTACACCTTC; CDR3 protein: CASSVLRDSTGYTF
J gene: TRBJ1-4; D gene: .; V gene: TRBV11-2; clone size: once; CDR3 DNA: TGTGCCAGCAGCTCGGAGAGGGCCTCAAATGAAAAACTGTTTTTT; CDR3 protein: CASSSERASNEKLFF
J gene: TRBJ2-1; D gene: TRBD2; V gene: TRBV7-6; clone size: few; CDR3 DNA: TGTGCCAGCAGCTTACGCCCGACTAGCGGGAGAAATGAGCAGTTCTTC; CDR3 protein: CASSLRPTSGRNEQFF
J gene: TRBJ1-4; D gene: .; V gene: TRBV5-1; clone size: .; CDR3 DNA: TGCGCCAGCAGCTTGGGGGGTAGCGGTCGCGAAAAACTGTTTTTT; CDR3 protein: CASSLGGSGREKLFF
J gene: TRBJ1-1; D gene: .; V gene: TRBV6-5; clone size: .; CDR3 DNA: TGTGCCAGCAGTCGTGGACACGTCACTGAAGCTTTCTTT; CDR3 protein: CASSRGHVTEAFF
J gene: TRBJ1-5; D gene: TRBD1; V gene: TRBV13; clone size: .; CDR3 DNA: TGTGCCAGCAGTCCCAACCATCCGGGACAGGGGGCCCATCAGCCCCAGCATTTT; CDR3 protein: CASSPNHPGQGAHQPQHF
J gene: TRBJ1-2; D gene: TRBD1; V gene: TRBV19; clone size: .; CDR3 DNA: TGTGCCAGCAAACAGGGGGCGGAAGGCTATGGCTACACCTTC; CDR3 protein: CASKQGAEGYGYTF
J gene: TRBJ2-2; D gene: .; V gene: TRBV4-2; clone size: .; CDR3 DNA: TGTGCCAGCAGCCAAGACGAGGGGGAGCTGTTTTTT; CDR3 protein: CASSQDEGELFF
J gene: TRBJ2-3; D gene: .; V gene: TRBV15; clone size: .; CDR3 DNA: TGTGCCACCAGCAGAGATACGGGGAACCCCGCAGATACGCAGTATTTT; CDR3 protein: CATSRDTGNPADTQYF
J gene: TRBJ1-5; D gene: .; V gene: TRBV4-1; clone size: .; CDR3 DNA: TGCGCCAGCAGCCAATTGTATCGGGAGCAGCCCCAGCATTTT; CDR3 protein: CASSQLYREQPQHF
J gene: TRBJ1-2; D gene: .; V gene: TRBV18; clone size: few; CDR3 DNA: TGTGCCAGCTCACCAACAGGAGACGATATCTATGGCTACACCTTC; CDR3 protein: CASSPTGDDIYGYTF
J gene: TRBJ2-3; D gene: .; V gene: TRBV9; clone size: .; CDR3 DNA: TGTGCCAGCTCCCCCTCGAGTGTGGTTGTGAGTACGCAGTATTTT; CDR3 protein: CASSPSSVVVSTQYF
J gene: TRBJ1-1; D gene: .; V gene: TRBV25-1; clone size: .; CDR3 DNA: TGTGCCAGCAGTGACATTCCGGCTTTCTTT; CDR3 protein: CASSDIPAFF
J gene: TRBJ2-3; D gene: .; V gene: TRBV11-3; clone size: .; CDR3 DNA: TGTGCCGGCGACCCCCGAGAGGGGGATACGCAGTATTTT; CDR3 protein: CAGDPREGDTQYF
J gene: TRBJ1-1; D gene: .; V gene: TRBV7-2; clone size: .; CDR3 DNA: TGTGCCAGCAGCCCCCGAGGGGGATGGTACACTGAAGCTTTCTTT; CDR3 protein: CASSPRGGWYTEAFF